This TCR beta chain was found in a study of blood T cells in healthy people across ages (dated by TCRdb to the mid-2010s). Looking at the study overall: Template switching captured roughly one uniquely barcoded TCR beta cDNA molecule per two T cells in model experiments. The study measured age-related changes in TCR beta repertoire diversity using deep sequencing normalized with unique cDNA molecular identifiers. Donors were grouped into four age groups: young (average 16 years), middle-aged (39), aged (around 66) and long-lived (about 89). To avoid experimental bias, donors of different ages were spread randomly across the sequencing lanes. Using the same blood draw, the study looked at two additional independent replicas of 1 million unique cDNA reads for two donors, one aged 18 to 30 and the other aged 80 or older. Overall results and qualifications from the work: Because donor CMV infection status was unknown, age-related changes in expanded clonotypes were potentially confounded. As age increased, observed TCR beta diversity per million T cells dropped in a roughly linear way, and a significant reduction was already evident by age 40. Since profiling was done on bulk unsorted PBMCs, naive and antigen-experienced compartments could not be conclusively compared. Compared with the aged group, the long-lived group had more naive CD4+ T cells, fewer expanded clones and increased TCR diversity, suggesting age selection. There was a strong correlation between observed TCR beta diversity and the percentage of naive T cells measured by flow cytometry. Total diversity estimates from one million sequenced T cells were considered lower bounds and underestimates.

Libraries were built with 5' RACE. Sequencing relied on an Illumina HiSeq 2500. A second about 7 to 11 cycle PCR used a sample-barcoded 5' primer and a J-beta primer mix. A unique molecular identifier was introduced onto each TCR beta cDNA molecule by a template-switch 5' adaptor carrying 12 random nucleotides. Each sample yielded at least 2.5 million CDR3-containing paired-end reads. The Mint cDNA synthesis kit, primed by a TRBC-specific oligonucleotide, was used to synthesize first-strand cDNA from all RNA. All cDNA was treated with uracil-DNA glycosylase and then went through a first 18-cycle PCR with the universal primers M1SS and BC2_uni_R. The authors' pipeline ran thus. For normalization, 1 million high-quality reads, each with a distinct molecular identifier, were randomly selected from each sample. Reads with shared molecular identifiers were discarded instead of being binned into consensus sequences. MiTCR, run with a Q25 quality threshold and the strictest error-elimination algorithm, handled CDR3 identification, clonotype clustering and error correction. A nonparametric unseen species model with Euler transformation was used to estimate a lower bound on total TCR beta diversity. Through fastp at Q25 and MiXCR, TCRdb rebuilt clones from the public reads, retaining in-frame beta chains. Under each unique CDR3 protein, matching rows form one entry showing the most common genes and DNA. The V and J calls reflect TCRdb's pipeline rather than the authors' work. This sample comprises about 290,000 distinct CDR3 sequences, less than 30% of them detected only once. The ten largest make up approximately 28% of the sample.

Donors were a few dozen systemically healthy Caucasian individuals from Russia aged roughly 6 to 90 years. Around 10 milliliters of peripheral blood were collected from each donor into EDTA-treated Vacutainer tubes. PBMCs were isolated by Ficoll-Paque density-gradient centrifugation, with at least 6 million obtained per sample. Trizol reagent was used to extract total RNA from the PBMCs, yielding at least 5.5 micrograms per sample. The percentages of naive CD45RAhigh/CD27high T cells were determined by flow cytometry on a PBMC aliquot from every donor. For this chain, trimming is 10 bases at the V end and 7 bases at the J end, and the number of junction bases without a gene match is 11. The germline V gene (reference sequence) gives CDR1 as LNHDA and CDR2 as SQIVND. Inclusive of the bounding cysteine and phenylalanine, the CDR3 is 14 residues long. The entry retains the CDR3 DNA only, 42 bases that are in frame from base 1.

This clonotype came up a few times. The antigen it recognizes is unknown. No base qualities exist here, and no much larger clone lies one base off it. The chain uses TRBV19 and TRBJ1-5, with 9 central nucleotides matching TRBD1. The sequencing input was blood. The clonotype originates from a woman aged 70-85 years in good health. The DNA sequence is TGTGCCATTGAAGGGACAGGGCATGGACAGCCCCAGCATTTT. This translates into CAIEGTGHGQPQHF.